This T cell receptor beta chain was found in a study of blood T cell repertoires in COVID-19. About the study: Acute and convalescent COVID-19 specimens originated in the United States, Italy and Spain. The cDNA or gDNA used as material had been derived from T cells, B-cell-depleted T cells, or PBMCs.

V was pared by 10 bases and J by 5 bases, with 11 bases of the junction left unmatched. The germline V gene has CDR1 ENHRY and CDR2 SYGVKD. This CDR3 has 16 residues. Researchers sorted participants into cohorts using their self-reported clinical history. Authors' data handling: Amplification of reference gene primers was used by the study to estimate nucleated cell counts. Repertoires were generated with immunoSEQ multiplex PCR, while TCRdb's copy carries only in-frame clones and drops some. V and J calls and clone size are given by that table; D and trimming were obtained from the DNA. The data show around 310,000 clones, over 85% seen once. This clone was detected once.

The chain links TRBV10-3 to TRBJ2-7, with 16 bases matching TRBD2. The TCR originated in a woman aged 25 to 39 who had recovered from COVID-19. The material sequenced was PBMCs or T cells enriched from blood (not recorded which). CDR3: CATHGTSGRAFDEQYF. CDR3 in DNA: TGTGCCACCCATGGGACTAGCGGGAGGGCCTTTGACGAGCAGTACTTC.